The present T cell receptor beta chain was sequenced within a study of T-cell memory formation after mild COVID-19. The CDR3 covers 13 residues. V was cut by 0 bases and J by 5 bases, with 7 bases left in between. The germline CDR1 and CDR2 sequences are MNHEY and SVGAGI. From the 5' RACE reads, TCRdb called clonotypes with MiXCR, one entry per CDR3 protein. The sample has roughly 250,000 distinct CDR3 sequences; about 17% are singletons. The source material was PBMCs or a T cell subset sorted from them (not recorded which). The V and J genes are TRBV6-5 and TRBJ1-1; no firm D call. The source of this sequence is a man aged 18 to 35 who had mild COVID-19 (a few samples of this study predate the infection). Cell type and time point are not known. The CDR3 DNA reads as TGTGCCAGCAGTTACTCGTACGGAACTGAAGCTTTCTTT. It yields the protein CASSYSYGTEAFF.